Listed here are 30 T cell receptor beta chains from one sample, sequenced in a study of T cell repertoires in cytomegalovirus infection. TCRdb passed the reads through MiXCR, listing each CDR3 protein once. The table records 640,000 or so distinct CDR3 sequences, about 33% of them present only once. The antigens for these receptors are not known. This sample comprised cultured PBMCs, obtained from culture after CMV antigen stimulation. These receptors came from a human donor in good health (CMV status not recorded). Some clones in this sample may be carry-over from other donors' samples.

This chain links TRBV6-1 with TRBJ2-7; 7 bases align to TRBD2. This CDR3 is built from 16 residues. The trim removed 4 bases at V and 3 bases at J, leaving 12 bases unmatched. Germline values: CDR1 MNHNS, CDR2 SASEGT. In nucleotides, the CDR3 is TGTGCCAGCAGTGCCTCCGGGGGGAAGGTTGACTACGAGCAGTACTTC. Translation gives CASSASGGKVDYEQYF.

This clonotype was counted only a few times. DNA for the CDR3: TGCAGTGCTAGAGGCGGGCCCCCTGGGGAAAAACTGTTTTTT. Its protein product is CSARGGPPGEKLFF. This chain joins TRBV20-1 and TRBJ1-4, with D unclear. Germline CDR1 DFQATT, CDR2 SNEGSKA (reference sequence). This CDR3 is 14 amino acids long. V was clipped by 1 base and J by 8 bases, with 14 bases between them.

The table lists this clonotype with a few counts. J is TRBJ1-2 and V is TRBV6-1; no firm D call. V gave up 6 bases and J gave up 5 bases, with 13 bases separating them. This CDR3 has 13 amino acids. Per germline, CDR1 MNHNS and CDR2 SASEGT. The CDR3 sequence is CASRGLRLYGYTF. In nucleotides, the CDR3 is TGTGCCAGCAGAGGGCTTCGGCTTTATGGCTACACCTTC.

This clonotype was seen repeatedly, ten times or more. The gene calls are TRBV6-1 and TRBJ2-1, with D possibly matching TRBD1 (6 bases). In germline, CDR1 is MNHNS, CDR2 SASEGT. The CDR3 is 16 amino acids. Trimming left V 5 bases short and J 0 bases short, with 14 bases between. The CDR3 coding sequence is TGTGCCAGCAGTATACCAAGGGGGAGCTCCTACAATGAGCAGTTCTTC. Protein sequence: CASSIPRGSSYNEQFF.

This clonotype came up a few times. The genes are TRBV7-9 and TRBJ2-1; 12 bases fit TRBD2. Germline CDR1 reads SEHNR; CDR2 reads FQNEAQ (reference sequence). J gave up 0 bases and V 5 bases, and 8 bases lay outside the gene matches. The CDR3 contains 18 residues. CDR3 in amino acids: CASSPGLAGSPSYNEQFF. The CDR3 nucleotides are TGTGCCAGCAGCCCAGGACTAGCGGGATCTCCCTCCTACAATGAGCAGTTCTTC.

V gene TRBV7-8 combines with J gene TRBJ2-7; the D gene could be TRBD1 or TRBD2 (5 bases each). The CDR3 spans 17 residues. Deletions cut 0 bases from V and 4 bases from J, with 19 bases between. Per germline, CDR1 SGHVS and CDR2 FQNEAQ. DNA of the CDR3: TGTGCCAGCAGCTTAGCCCCCGGAGGACAAGAACATTACGAGCAGTACTTC. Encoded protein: CASSLAPGGQEHYEQYF. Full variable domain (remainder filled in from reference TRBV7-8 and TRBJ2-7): GAGVSQSPRYKVAKRGQDVALRCDPISGHVSLFWYQQALGQGPEFLTYFQNEAQLDKSGLPSDRFFAERPEGSVSTLKIQRTQQEDSAVYLCASSLAPGGQEHYEQYFGPGTRLTVT.

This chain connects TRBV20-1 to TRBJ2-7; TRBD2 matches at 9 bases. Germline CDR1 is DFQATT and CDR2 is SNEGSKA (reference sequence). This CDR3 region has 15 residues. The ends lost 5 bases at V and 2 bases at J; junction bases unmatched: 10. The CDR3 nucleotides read TGCAGTGCTCAAGAAGTCGGACTAGCGCCCTACGAGCAGTACTTC. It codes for CSAQEVGLAPYEQYF.

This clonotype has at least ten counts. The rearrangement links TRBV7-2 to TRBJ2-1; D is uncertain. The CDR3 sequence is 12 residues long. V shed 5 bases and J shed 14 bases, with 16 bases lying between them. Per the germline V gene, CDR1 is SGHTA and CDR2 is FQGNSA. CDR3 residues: CASSLEGRGEFF. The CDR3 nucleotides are TGTGCCAGCAGCCTGGAAGGGCGTGGGGAGTTCTTC.

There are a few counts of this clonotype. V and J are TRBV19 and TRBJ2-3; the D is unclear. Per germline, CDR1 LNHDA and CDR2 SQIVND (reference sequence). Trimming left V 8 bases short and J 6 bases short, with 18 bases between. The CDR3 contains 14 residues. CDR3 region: CASRPGRYPDTQYF. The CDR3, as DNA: TGTGCCAGTCGACCGGGCCGATATCCTGATACGCAGTATTTT.

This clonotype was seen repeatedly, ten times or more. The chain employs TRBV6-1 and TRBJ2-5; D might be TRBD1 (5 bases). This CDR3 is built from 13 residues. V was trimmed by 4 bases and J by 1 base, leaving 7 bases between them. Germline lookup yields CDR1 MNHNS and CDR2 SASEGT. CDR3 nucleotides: TGTGCCAGCAGTGGCGACAGCCAAGAGACCCAGTACTTC. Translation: CASSGDSQETQYF.

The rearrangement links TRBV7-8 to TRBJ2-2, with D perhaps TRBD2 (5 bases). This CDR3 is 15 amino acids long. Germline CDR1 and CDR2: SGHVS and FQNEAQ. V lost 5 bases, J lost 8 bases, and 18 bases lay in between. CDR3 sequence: CASSPLATRGGELFF. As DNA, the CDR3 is TGTGCCAGCAGCCCCTTGGCTACCCGAGGGGGGGAGCTGTTTTTT.

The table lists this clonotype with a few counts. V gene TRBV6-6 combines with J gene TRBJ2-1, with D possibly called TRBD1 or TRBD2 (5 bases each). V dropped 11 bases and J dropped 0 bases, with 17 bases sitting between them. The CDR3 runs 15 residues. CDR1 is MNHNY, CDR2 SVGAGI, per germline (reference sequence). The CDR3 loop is CAARGGFSSYNEQFF. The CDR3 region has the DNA TGTGCCGCGAGGGGCGGGTTTAGCTCCTACAATGAGCAGTTCTTC.

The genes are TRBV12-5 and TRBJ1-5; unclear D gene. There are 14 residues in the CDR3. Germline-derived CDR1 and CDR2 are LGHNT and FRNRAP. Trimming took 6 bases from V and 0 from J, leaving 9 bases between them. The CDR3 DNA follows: TGTGCTAGTGGCACTACGGGTAGCAATCAGCCCCAGCATTTT. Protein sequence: CASGTTGSNQPQHF.

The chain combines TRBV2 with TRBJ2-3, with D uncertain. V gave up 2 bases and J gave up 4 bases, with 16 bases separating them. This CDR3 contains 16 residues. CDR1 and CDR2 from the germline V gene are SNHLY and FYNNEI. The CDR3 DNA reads TGTGCCAGCAGTGAAATAGGTTTAACGGTCGCAGATACGCAGTATTTT. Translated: CASSEIGLTVADTQYF.

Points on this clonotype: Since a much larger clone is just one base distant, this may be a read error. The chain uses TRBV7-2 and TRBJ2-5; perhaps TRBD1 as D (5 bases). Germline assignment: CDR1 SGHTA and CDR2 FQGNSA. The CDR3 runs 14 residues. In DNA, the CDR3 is TGTGCCAGCAGCTTAGAGGTGGGGCGTAGGACCCAGCACTTC. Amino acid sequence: CASSLEVGRRTQHF.

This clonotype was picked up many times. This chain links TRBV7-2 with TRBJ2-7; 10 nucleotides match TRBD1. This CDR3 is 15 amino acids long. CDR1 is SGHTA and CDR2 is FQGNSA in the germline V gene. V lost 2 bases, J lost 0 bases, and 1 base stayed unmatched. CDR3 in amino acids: CASSLRTGGSYEQYF. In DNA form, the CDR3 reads TGTGCCAGCAGCTTAAGGACAGGGGGCTCCTACGAGCAGTACTTC.

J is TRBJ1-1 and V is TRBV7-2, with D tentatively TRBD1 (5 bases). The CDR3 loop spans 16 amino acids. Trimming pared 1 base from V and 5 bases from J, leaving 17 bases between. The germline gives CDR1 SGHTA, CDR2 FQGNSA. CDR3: CASSLDSGREWTEAFF. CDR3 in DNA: TGTGCCAGCAGCTTAGATTCGGGCAGGGAATGGACTGAAGCTTTCTTT.

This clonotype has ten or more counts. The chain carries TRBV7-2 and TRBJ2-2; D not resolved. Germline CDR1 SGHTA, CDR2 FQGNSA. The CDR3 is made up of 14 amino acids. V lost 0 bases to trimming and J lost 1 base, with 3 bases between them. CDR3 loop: CASSLAVNTGELFF. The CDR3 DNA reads TGTGCCAGCAGCTTAGCGGTGAACACCGGGGAGCTGTTTTTT.

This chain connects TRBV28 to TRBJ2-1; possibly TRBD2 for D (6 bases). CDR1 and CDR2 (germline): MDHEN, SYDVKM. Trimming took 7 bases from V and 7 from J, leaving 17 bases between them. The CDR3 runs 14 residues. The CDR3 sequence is CASNSLGSGNEQFF. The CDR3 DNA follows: TGTGCCAGCAACTCGCTTGGAAGCGGGAATGAGCAGTTCTTC.

The CDR3 reads CSARDLSVIGPTSYEQYF. In DNA, the CDR3 is TGCAGTGCTAGAGATCTCTCGGTTATAGGCCCTACCTCCTACGAGCAGTACTTC. The chain combines TRBV20-1 with TRBJ2-7; D unclear. The germline gives CDR1 DFQATT, CDR2 SNEGSKA (reference sequence). V lost 0 bases and J lost 0, with 21 bases in between. This CDR3 is 18 amino acids long.

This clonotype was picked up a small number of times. This CDR3 reads CASTAKRGTEAFF. CDR3 nucleotides: TGTGCCAGCACCGCAAAGCGCGGTACTGAAGCTTTCTTT. The chain is built from TRBV6-5 and TRBJ1-1; D is undetermined. The CDR3 is 13 amino acids. V shed 7 bases and J shed 5 bases, with 14 bases lying between them. Per germline, CDR1 MNHEY and CDR2 SVGAGI.

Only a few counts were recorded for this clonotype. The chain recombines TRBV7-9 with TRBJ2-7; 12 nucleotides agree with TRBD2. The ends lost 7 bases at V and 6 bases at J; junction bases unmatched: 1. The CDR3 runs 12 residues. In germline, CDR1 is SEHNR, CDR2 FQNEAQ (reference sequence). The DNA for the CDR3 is TGTGCCAGCACGGGACTAGCGGGCGAGCAGTACTTC. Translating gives CASTGLAGEQYF.

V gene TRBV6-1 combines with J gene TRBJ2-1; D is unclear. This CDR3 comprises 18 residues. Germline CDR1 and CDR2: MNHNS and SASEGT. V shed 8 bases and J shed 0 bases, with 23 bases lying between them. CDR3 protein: CASRGFSPRRTSYNEQFF. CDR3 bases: TGTGCCAGCCGCGGCTTCTCCCCCCGACGAACCTCCTACAATGAGCAGTTCTTC.

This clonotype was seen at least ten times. CDR3: CASSFQGGSGRANEQFF. CDR3 DNA: TGTGCCAGCAGCTTCCAGGGGGGTAGCGGGAGGGCCAATGAGCAGTTCTTC. The chain has TRBV7-2 and TRBJ2-1, with 11 bases matching TRBD2. Trimming took 3 bases from V and 6 from J; bases not matched to a gene: 10. The germline V gene has CDR1 SGHTA and CDR2 FQGNSA. The CDR3 has 17 amino acids.

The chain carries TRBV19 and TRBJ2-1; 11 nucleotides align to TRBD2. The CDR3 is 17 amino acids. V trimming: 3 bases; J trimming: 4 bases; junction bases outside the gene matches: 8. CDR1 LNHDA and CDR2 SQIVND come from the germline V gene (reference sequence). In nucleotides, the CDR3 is TGTGCCAGTAGTATGTCCCCTAGCGGGAGGAGATACAATGAGCAGTTCTTC. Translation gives CASSMSPSGRRYNEQFF.

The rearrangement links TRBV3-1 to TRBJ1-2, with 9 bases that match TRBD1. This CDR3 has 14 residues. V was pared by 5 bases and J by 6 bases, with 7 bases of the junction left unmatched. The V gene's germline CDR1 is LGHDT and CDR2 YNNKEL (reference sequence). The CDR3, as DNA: TGTGCCAGCAGCGACAGGGACAGGGATGATGGCTACACCTTC. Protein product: CASSDRDRDDGYTF.

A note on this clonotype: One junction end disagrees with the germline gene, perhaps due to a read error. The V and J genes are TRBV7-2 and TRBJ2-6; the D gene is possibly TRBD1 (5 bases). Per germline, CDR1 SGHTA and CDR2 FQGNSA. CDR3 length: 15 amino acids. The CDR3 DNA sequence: TGTGCCAGCACCCCGACAGTCCCTGGGGCCAACGCCCTGACTTTC. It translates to CASTPTVPGANALTF.

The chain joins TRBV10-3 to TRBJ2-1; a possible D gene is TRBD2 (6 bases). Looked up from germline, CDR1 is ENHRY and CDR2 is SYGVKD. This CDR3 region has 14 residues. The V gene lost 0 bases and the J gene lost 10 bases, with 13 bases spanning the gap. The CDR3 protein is CAISESYGGGEQFF. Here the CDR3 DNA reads TGTGCCATCAGTGAGTCCTATGGGGGAGGAGAGCAGTTCTTC.

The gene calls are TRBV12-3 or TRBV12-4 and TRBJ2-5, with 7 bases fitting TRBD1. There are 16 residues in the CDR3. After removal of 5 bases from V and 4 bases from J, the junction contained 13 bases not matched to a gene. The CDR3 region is CASSTRRTGFGETQYF. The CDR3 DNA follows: TGTGCCAGCAGTACTCGTAGGACAGGCTTCGGAGAGACCCAGTACTTC.

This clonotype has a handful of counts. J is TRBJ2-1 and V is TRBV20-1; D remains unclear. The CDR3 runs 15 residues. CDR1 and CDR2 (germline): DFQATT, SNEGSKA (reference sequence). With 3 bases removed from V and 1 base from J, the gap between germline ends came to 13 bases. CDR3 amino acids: CSASNRQESYNEQFF. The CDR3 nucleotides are TGCAGTGCTAGTAACCGCCAGGAATCCTACAATGAGCAGTTCTTC.